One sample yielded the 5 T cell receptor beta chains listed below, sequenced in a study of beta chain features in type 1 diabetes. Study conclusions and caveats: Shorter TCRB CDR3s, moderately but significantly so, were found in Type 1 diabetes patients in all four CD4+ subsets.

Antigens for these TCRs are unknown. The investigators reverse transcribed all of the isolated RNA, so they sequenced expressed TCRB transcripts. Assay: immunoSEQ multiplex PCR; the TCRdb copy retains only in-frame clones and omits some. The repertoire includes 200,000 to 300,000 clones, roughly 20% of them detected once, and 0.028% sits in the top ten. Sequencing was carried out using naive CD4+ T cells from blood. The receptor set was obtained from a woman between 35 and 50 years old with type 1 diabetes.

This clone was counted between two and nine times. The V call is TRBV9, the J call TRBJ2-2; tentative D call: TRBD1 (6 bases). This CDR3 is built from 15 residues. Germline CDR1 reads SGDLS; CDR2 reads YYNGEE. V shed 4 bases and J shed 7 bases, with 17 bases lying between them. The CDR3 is CASSTEAGAIGELFF. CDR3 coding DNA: TGTGCCAGCAGCACCGAAGCAGGGGCGATCGGGGAGCTGTTTTTT.

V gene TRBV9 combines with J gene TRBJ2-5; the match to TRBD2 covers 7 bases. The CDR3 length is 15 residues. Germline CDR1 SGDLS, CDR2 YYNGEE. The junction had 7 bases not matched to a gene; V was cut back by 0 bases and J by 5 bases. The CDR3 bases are TGTGCCAGCAGCGTAGAGCAGCGGGGCGGGGAGACCCAGTACTTC. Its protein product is CASSVEQRGGETQYF.

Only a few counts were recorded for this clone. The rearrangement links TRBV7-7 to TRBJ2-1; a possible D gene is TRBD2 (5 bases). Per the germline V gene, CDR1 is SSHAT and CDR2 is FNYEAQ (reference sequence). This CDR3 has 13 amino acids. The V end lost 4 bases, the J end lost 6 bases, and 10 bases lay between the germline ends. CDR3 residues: CASSSGAGNEQFF. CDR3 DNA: TGTGCCAGCAGCTCAGGTGCGGGCAATGAGCAGTTCTTC.

The CDR3 region has the DNA TGTGCCAGCAGCCCCACTGGAGGCTACAATGAGCAGTTCTTC. It translates to CASSPTGGYNEQFF. The chain uses TRBV7-3 and TRBJ2-1; D perhaps matches TRBD2 (5 bases). The CDR3 totals 14 residues. V was trimmed by 5 bases and J by 3 bases, leaving 11 bases between them. Germline V gene data show CDR1 as SGHTA and CDR2 as FQGTGA.

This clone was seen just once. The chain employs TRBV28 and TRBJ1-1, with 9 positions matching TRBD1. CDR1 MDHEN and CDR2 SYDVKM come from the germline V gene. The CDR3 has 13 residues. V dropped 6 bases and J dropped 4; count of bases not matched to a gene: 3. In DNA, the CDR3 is TGTGCCAGCAGGACAGGGGGTCGCACTGAAGCTTTCTTT. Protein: CASRTGGRTEAFF.